These 28 T cell receptor beta chains were sequenced from one sample in a study of CD8+CD57+ T cells in acquired aplastic anemia. Previously, flow cytometry had revealed CD8+CD57+ cell expansion in the patients chosen for sequencing. Genomic DNA constituted the template upon which TCR beta VDJ and CDR3 profiling was performed. TCRdb processed the reads anew with MiXCR; each CDR3 protein has one entry. This repertoire shows a few hundred thousand distinct CDR3 sequences, more than 25% found once; its top ten account for under 0.95%. Sequenced material: sorted CD4+, CD8+, or CD8+CD57+ T cells (not recorded which) from PBMCs. Receptor source: a human donor with aplastic anemia.

This chain links TRBV19 with TRBJ2-5; 9 nucleotides align to TRBD1. CDR1 is LNHDA, CDR2 SQIVND, per germline (reference sequence). Trimming at V came to 6 bases and at J to 5 bases, leaving 10 bases not matched to a gene. The CDR3 runs to 15 residues. The CDR3 loop reads CASSSTGQGGETQYF. In DNA, the CDR3 is TGTGCCAGTAGCTCGACGGGACAGGGTGGGGAGACCCAGTACTTC. The entire variable domain, with the rest obtained from reference TRBV19 and TRBJ2-5, is as follows: DGGITQSPKYLFRKEGQNVTLSCEQNLNHDAMYWYRQDPGQGLRLIYYSQIVNDFQKGDIAEGYSVSREKKESFPLTVTSAQKNPTAFYLCASSSTGQGGETQYFGPGTRLLVL.

The rearrangement links TRBV2 to TRBJ1-6; 10 positions match TRBD1. V was clipped by 9 bases and J by 9 bases; unmatched bases: 14. The germline gives CDR1 SNHLY, CDR2 FYNNEI. The CDR3 extends over 16 amino acids. In DNA form, the CDR3 reads TGTGCCAGTAGTCCGGCCCGCGGACAGGGGGGTTCACCCCTCCACTTT. Its protein product is CASSPARGQGGSPLHF. The whole variable domain, remainder taken from reference TRBV2 and TRBJ1-6, is EPEVTQTPSHQVTQMGQEVILRCVPISNHLYFYWYRQILGQKVEFLVSFYNNEISEKSEIFDDQFSVERPDGSNFTLKIRSTKLEDSAMYFCASSPARGQGGSPLHFGNGTRLTVT.

This clonotype has ten or more counts. The chain combines TRBV19 with TRBJ1-5, with D tentatively TRBD1 (6 bases). The CDR3 sequence is 13 residues long. The ends were cut back, 5 bases at V and 6 bases at J, with 11 bases in the middle. Germline V gene sequence: CDR1 LNHDA, CDR2 SQIVND (reference sequence). As DNA, the CDR3 is TGTGCCAGTAGTGAACAGGGAGGTCAGCCCCAGCATTTT. Protein product: CASSEQGGQPQHF.

The V and J genes are TRBV6-1 and TRBJ1-2; D unclear. This CDR3 has 14 residues. Per germline, CDR1 MNHNS and CDR2 SASEGT. Trimming left V 2 bases short and J 6 bases short, with 13 bases between. DNA for the CDR3: TGTGCCAGCAGTGAAAATTGGCAGGTTAATGGCTACACCTTC. Its protein product is CASSENWQVNGYTF.

This clonotype appeared a few times. This chain joins TRBV6-2 or TRBV6-3 and TRBJ2-7, with 8 nucleotides matching TRBD1. J gave up 2 bases and V 6 bases, and 9 bases lay outside the gene matches. CDR1 and CDR2 (germline): MNHEY, SVGEGT. The CDR3 totals 15 residues. CDR3 region: CASSEWTGKPYEQYF. CDR3 nucleotides: TGTGCCAGCAGCGAATGGACAGGGAAACCCTACGAGCAGTACTTC.

Ten or more counts support this clonotype. The chain combines TRBV29-1 with TRBJ2-7; the D gene is possibly TRBD1 (6 bases). The CDR3 totals 13 residues. In germline, CDR1 is SQVTM, CDR2 ANQGSEA. Between the trimmed V and J ends, which lost 4 bases and 0 bases, there was a span of 10 bases. The CDR3: CSVVWGLSYEQYF. The DNA of the CDR3 is TGCAGCGTTGTTTGGGGGCTCTCCTACGAGCAGTACTTC.

This clonotype was counted many times. The chain links TRBV7-9 to TRBJ1-2; tentatively, D is TRBD1 (6 bases). The V gene's germline CDR1 is SEHNR and CDR2 FQNEAQ (reference sequence). Trimming removed 1 base from V and 4 bases from J, with 10 bases in between. This CDR3 spans 14 amino acids. CDR3 protein: CASSLGTDFYGYTF. The DNA for the CDR3 is TGTGCCAGCAGCTTAGGGACAGACTTCTATGGCTACACCTTC.

Note on this clonotype: This may be a read error: a much more frequent sequence differs by one nucleotide. J is TRBJ2-2 and V is TRBV10-3; weak D call: TRBD2 (6 bases). From germline, CDR1 is ENHRY and CDR2 SYGVKD. The V end lost 2 bases, the J end lost 6 bases, and 16 bases lay between the germline ends. The CDR3 is 16 amino acids. The CDR3 coding sequence is TGTGCCATCAGTGAGGGGTCTAGCGCGGGGTCCGGGGAGCTGTTTTTT. As protein: CAISEGSSAGSGELFF.

Turning to this clonotype: This may be a read error, as it is one base from a much larger clone. The chain links TRBV10-2 to TRBJ2-7; D unresolved. This CDR3 has 14 amino acids. Germline CDR1 reads WSHSY; CDR2 reads SAAADI. V was clipped by 6 bases and J by 7 bases, with 19 bases between them. The CDR3 is CASSPDGPPSEQYF. The CDR3 region has the DNA TGCGCCAGCAGCCCCGACGGGCCTCCAAGTGAGCAGTACTTC.

This rearrangement joins TRBV25-1 to TRBJ1-6; TRBD1 matches 10 bases. The CDR3 spans 14 residues. The germline V gene has CDR1 MGHDK and CDR2 SYGVNS. Germline trimming cut 9 bases from V and 6 bases from J; bases unmatched to any gene: 5. The CDR3 bases are TGTGCCAGAAACCGGACAGGGGGTAATTCACCCCTCCACTTT. It yields the protein CARNRTGGNSPLHF.

This clonotype was seen a handful of times. This chain joins TRBV5-1 and TRBJ2-7; 10 nucleotides agree with TRBD2. V was pared by 3 bases and J by 2 bases, with 8 bases of the junction left unmatched. There are 16 residues in the CDR3. Looked up from germline, CDR1 is SGHRS and CDR2 is YFSETQ. Here the CDR3 reads CASSSFSGGTTYEQYF. CDR3 nucleotides: TGCGCCAGCAGCTCGTTTAGCGGGGGGACCACCTACGAGCAGTACTTC.

This clonotype was detected many times. The chain employs TRBV9 and TRBJ2-7; 7 bases agree with TRBD1. The V gene's germline CDR1 is SGDLS and CDR2 YYNGEE. This CDR3 spans 14 amino acids. Trimming removed 4 bases from V and 0 bases from J; junction bases left unmatched: 4. DNA of the CDR3: TGTGCCAGCAGCAGGGGACAGAGCTCCTACGAGCAGTACTTC. Encoded protein: CASSRGQSSYEQYF. The full variable domain, completed using reference TRBV9 and TRBJ2-7, is DSGVTQTPKHLITATGQRVTLRCSPRSGDLSVYWYQQSLDQGLQFLIQYYNGEERAKGNILERFSAQQFPDLHSELNLSSLELGDSALYFCASSRGQSSYEQYFGPGTRLTVT.

This clonotype came up a few times. The rearrangement links TRBV20-1 to TRBJ1-2; tentatively, D is TRBD1 (5 bases). The ends were cut back, 3 bases at V and 4 bases at J, with 18 bases in the middle. The CDR3 runs 15 residues. Germline CDR1 is DFQATT and CDR2 is SNEGSKA (reference sequence). This CDR3 reads CSASLFGVRGYGYTF. CDR3 nucleotide sequence: TGCAGTGCTAGTTTATTTGGGGTGAGGGGCTATGGCTACACCTTC.

This clonotype was observed at least ten times. The chain has TRBV10-1 and TRBJ1-6; a possible D gene is TRBD1 (6 bases). Germline-derived CDR1 and CDR2 are WNHNN and SYGVQD (reference sequence). Between the trimmed V and J ends, which lost 5 bases and 8 bases, there was a span of 16 bases. The CDR3 loop spans 15 amino acids. This CDR3 reads CASSKTLNRDSPLHF. The CDR3 coding sequence is TGCGCCAGCAGTAAGACACTAAACAGGGATTCACCCCTCCACTTT.

The chain employs TRBV7-2 and TRBJ2-5; 8 bases align to TRBD2. CDR1 SGHTA and CDR2 FQGNSA come from the germline V gene. J gave up 7 bases and V 6 bases, and 10 bases lay outside the gene matches. The CDR3 has 14 residues. CDR3 DNA: TGTGCCAGCAGACTTCTAGCGGCGGGGGGGACCCAGTACTTC. It translates to CASRLLAAGGTQYF.

This clonotype was counted ten times or more. The chain combines TRBV15 with TRBJ2-7; 7 nucleotides match TRBD1. There are 13 residues in the CDR3. Germline values: CDR1 LNHNV, CDR2 YYDKDF (reference sequence). V gave up 3 bases and J gave up 1 base; unmatched junction bases: 0. CDR3 in amino acids: CATSRTGSYEQYF. CDR3 nucleotide sequence: TGTGCCACCAGCAGGACAGGGTCCTACGAGCAGTACTTC.

This sequence joins TRBV2 and TRBJ2-3; D is unclear. Germline CDR1 reads SNHLY; CDR2 reads FYNNEI. This CDR3 is built from 14 residues. Trimming left V 6 bases short and J 4 bases short, with 14 bases between. CDR3 nucleotide sequence: TGTGCCAGCAGCTTTTTAAGAGATGCAGATACGCAGTATTTT. It translates to CASSFLRDADTQYF.

Ten or more counts support this clonotype. The chain has TRBV7-3 and TRBJ1-2, with D tentatively TRBD1 (5 bases). Per the germline V gene, CDR1 is SGHTA and CDR2 is FQGTGA. Trimming removed 8 bases from V and 2 bases from J, with 15 bases in between. The CDR3 sequence is 14 residues long. CDR3 sequence (DNA): TGTGCCAGCTCTTGGGACGGAAGGAACTATGGCTACACCTTC. This gives the protein CASSWDGRNYGYTF. Full variable domain (outside the CDR3, taken from reference TRBV7-3 and TRBJ1-2): GAGVSQTPSNKVTEKGKYVELRCDPISGHTALYWYRQSLGQGPEFLIYFQGTGAADDSGLPNDRFFAVRPEGSVSTLKIQRTERGDSAVYLCASSWDGRNYGYTFGSGTRLTVV.

This clonotype came up a few times. J is TRBJ2-2 and V is TRBV20-1, with D possibly TRBD2 on 6 matching bases. This CDR3 contains 16 residues. The germline CDR1 and CDR2 sequences are DFQATT and SNEGSKA (reference sequence). V was cut by 0 bases and J by 0 bases, with 11 bases left in between. The DNA for the CDR3 is TGCAGTGCTAGAGATGCCCGGGGGACGAACACCGGGGAGCTGTTTTTT. The encoded protein is CSARDARGTNTGELFF.

Many counts were recorded for this clonotype. The V gene is TRBV15, the J gene TRBJ2-7; D uncertain. CDR1 is LNHNV and CDR2 is YYDKDF in the germline V gene (reference sequence). Between the trimmed V and J ends, which lost 0 bases and 2 bases, there was a span of 8 bases. This CDR3 has 14 amino acids. The CDR3 DNA follows: TGTGCCACCAGCAGAGAGATTGAGACCTACGAGCAGTACTTC. Protein: CATSREIETYEQYF. The full variable domain, with the rest looked up from reference TRBV15 and TRBJ2-7, is DAMVIQNPRYQVTQFGKPVTLSCSQTLNHNVMYWYQQKSSQAPKLLFHYYDKDFNNEADTPDNFQSRRPNTSFCFLDIRSPGLGDTAMYLCATSREIETYEQYFGPGTRLTVT.

There are many counts of this clonotype. This chain connects TRBV16 to TRBJ2-4; D might be TRBD1 (6 bases). From germline, CDR1 is KGHSY and CDR2 FQNENV. The CDR3 spans 14 residues. Trimming removed 2 bases from V and 8 bases from J, with 13 bases in between. The CDR3 sequence is CASSQGRGRDIQYF. The CDR3, as DNA: TGTGCCAGCAGCCAAGGCAGGGGCAGGGACATTCAGTACTTC.

A few counts support this clonotype. The V gene is TRBV2, the J gene TRBJ2-3; a possible D gene is TRBD2 (5 bases). Trimming pared 6 bases from V and 0 bases from J, leaving 13 bases between. This CDR3 spans 15 amino acids. Germline-derived CDR1 and CDR2 are SNHLY and FYNNEI. CDR3: CASSLVSASTDTQYF. The DNA of the CDR3 is TGTGCCAGCAGCCTAGTTAGCGCCAGCACAGATACGCAGTATTTT.

The CDR3 protein is CASVLGSGGIDEQFF. Written as DNA, the CDR3 is TGTGCCAGCGTCCTAGGAAGCGGGGGGATCGATGAGCAGTTCTTC. The J gene is TRBJ2-1, the V gene TRBV7-7, with 9 bases matching TRBD2. The CDR3 loop spans 15 amino acids. Germline V lookup: CDR1 SSHAT, CDR2 FNYEAQ (reference sequence). After removal of 8 bases from V and 8 bases from J, the junction contained 13 bases not matched to a gene.

This clonotype was counted only a few times. CDR3 nucleotides: TGCGCCAGCAGCCTTGGGGAGGCCGTGAACACTGAAGCTTTCTTT. Translated, it gives CASSLGEAVNTEAFF. V and J are TRBV4-1 and TRBJ1-1; D not certain. Germline V lookup: CDR1 MGHRA, CDR2 YSYEKL. There are 15 residues in the CDR3. V gave up 4 bases and J gave up 0 bases, with 12 bases separating them.

V and J are TRBV19 and TRBJ1-5; D call uncertain. This CDR3 is 14 amino acids long. In germline, CDR1 is LNHDA, CDR2 SQIVND (reference sequence). Trimming shortened V by 3 bases and J by 10 bases, and 16 bases separated the two germline ends. The CDR3 nucleotides read TGTGCCAGTAGTATCTGGCCAGACGGCCAACCCCAGCATTTT. This translates into CASSIWPDGQPQHF.

The CDR3: CSVDRHNEQYF. The DNA for the CDR3 is TGCAGCGTTGACCGACACAACGAGCAGTACTTC. The chain is built from TRBV29-1 and TRBJ2-7; D call uncertain. Germline assignment: CDR1 SQVTM and CDR2 ANQGSEA. The CDR3 loop spans 11 amino acids. V lost 3 bases, J lost 5 bases, and 8 bases lay in between.

This chain links TRBV19 with TRBJ2-6, with 7 bases lining up with TRBD1. J was trimmed by 4 bases and V by 7 bases; bases with no gene match: 4. The CDR3 is 14 residues long. CDR1 LNHDA and CDR2 SQIVND come from the germline V gene (reference sequence). Here the CDR3 reads CASNRGQGANVLTF. CDR3 DNA sequence: TGTGCCAGTAATAGGGGACAGGGGGCCAACGTCCTGACTTTC. Complete variable domain (other parts from reference TRBV19 and TRBJ2-6): DGGITQSPKYLFRKEGQNVTLSCEQNLNHDAMYWYRQDPGQGLRLIYYSQIVNDFQKGDIAEGYSVSREKKESFPLTVTSAQKNPTAFYLCASNRGQGANVLTFGAGSRLTVL.

This clonotype was observed a handful of times. This chain uses TRBV10-3 with TRBJ1-2, with TRBD1 identical over 9 bases. Trimming cost V 10 bases and J 8 bases; bases outside gene matches: 11. Germline-derived CDR1 and CDR2 are ENHRY and SYGVKD. This CDR3 spans 13 amino acids. The CDR3, as DNA: TGTGCCAGCACCGGGACAGGGCTTGAGGGCTACACCTTC. Its translation is CASTGTGLEGYTF.